This is a list of T cell receptor beta chains from one sample in a study of T cells expressing NK-cell markers. TCRdb re-called the 5' RACE reads and catalogs CDR3 proteins one per entry, DNA excluded. The data show 500,000 or so distinct CDR3 sequences, and the top ten clones hold approximately 4%. The sequencing input was blood T cells: a sorted CD56 or NKG2C T cell subset, CD4+ or CD8+ T cells, or bulk PBMC T cells (not recorded which). These receptors came from a young man in good health. Both conserved end residues are part of each CDR3.

V gene	J gene	CDR3 protein
TRBV7-9	TRBJ2-5	CASSPHQGQETQYF
TRBV4-3	TRBJ2-7	CASSQEEGGEQYF
TRBV12-3/TRBV12-4	TRBJ1-5	CASSLNPSGSNQPQHF
TRBV5-1	TRBJ2-5	CASSIEAAETQYF
TRBV5-1	TRBJ2-3	CASGVSTDTQYF
TRBV9	TRBJ2-3	CASSVLTSGTDTQYF
TRBV7-9	TRBJ2-5	CASRSPKSGFQETQYF
TRBV27	TRBJ1-6	CASSDTGESSYNSPLHF
TRBV24-1	TRBJ2-1	CATSDFPGLAGGGEQFF
TRBV5-1	TRBJ2-7	CASSQATALLIYEQYF
TRBV6-5	TRBJ2-7	CASSYVQKGGQGLYEQYF
TRBV6-5	TRBJ2-1	CASSYSGVAGGNNEQFF
TRBV5-1	TRBJ2-3	CASSDRTSDTQYF
TRBV5-1	TRBJ2-1	CASSLAGTRGHEQFF
TRBV24-1	TRBJ2-2	CATSPGQGIDTGELFF
TRBV5-6	TRBJ2-3	CASSLFVGQSDTQYF
TRBV11-1	TRBJ2-1	CASSSTELREGFNNEQFF
TRBV12-3/TRBV12-4	TRBJ2-1	CASTKLVPHNEQFF
TRBV12-3/TRBV12-4	TRBJ2-3	CASSRTVSTDTQYF
TRBV12-3/TRBV12-4	TRBJ2-3	CASSLGPGETDTQYF
TRBV7-2	TRBJ1-4	CASSQWGAPDEKLFF
TRBV12-3/TRBV12-4	TRBJ2-1	CASSVYSVSYNEQFF
TRBV19	TRBJ1-1	CASKIGVNTEAFF
TRBV19	TRBJ2-1	CASSIGSAGYNEQFF
TRBV12-3/TRBV12-4	TRBJ2-2	CASSLLRGSGELFF
TRBV7-2	TRBJ2-4	CASSLDGSKNIQYF
TRBV19	TRBJ1-5	CASSRAIGNQPQHF
TRBV7-2	TRBJ2-3	CASSPPKVDTQYF
TRBV20-1	TRBJ2-1	CSASGGTSGSLNEQFF